The rows below give T cell receptor beta chains drawn from one sample of a study of blood T cells in healthy people across ages. Each CDR3 protein gets one entry after TCRdb re-called the 5' RACE reads with MiXCR. This repertoire shows approximately 290,000 distinct CDR3 sequences, less than 30% found once; its top ten account for around 29%. Sequencing input: blood. These receptors originate from a woman aged 70-85 years in good health. Each CDR3 is given with its conserved first and last residue. The D gene is left open where the match is weak. Rows may omit the clone size; those that give it use once, few, many or a size class.

j_call | clone_size | v_call | d_call | cdr3_aa | cdr3_nt
TRBJ2-7 | . | TRBV7-6 | TRBD2 | CASSLEQATSGSFHEQYF | TGTGCCAGCAGCTTAGAGCAAGCGACTAGCGGGAGTTTCCACGAGCAGTACTTC
TRBJ2-1 | many | TRBV28 | TRBD2 | CASSLASGSRNEQFF | TGTGCCAGCAGTTTGGCTAGCGGGAGTAGGAATGAGCAGTTCTTC
TRBJ2-7 | . | TRBV3-1 | . | CASSPAGHSYEQYF | TGTGCCAGCAGCCCGGCGGGACACTCCTACGAGCAGTACTTC
TRBJ2-5 | few | TRBV5-1 | TRBD1 | CASSLGDSTQETQYF | TGCGCCAGCAGCTTGGGGGACAGCACCCAAGAGACCCAGTACTTC
TRBJ1-3 | . | TRBV7-2 | . | CASSLNRDGNTIYF | TGTGCCAGCAGCTTAAACAGGGATGGAAACACCATATATTTT
TRBJ2-3 | many | TRBV3-1 | . | CASSRTAAARTDTQYF | TGTGCCAGCAGCAGGACCGCGGCGGCCCGCACAGATACGCAGTATTTT
TRBJ2-5 | many | TRBV29-1 | . | CSVERNEQVYQETQYF | TGCAGCGTTGAGCGCAACGAACAGGTGTACCAAGAGACCCAGTACTTC
TRBJ2-5 | . | TRBV2 | . | CASSGDPSGTQYF | TGTGCCAGCAGTGGAGACCCCTCGGGGACCCAGTACTTC
TRBJ1-2 | . | TRBV28 | . | CASLPGHPLHGYTF | TGTGCCAGCCTTCCAGGACACCCGTTACATGGCTACACCTTC
TRBJ1-2 | . | TRBV12-3/TRBV12-4 | TRBD1 | CASSLQGKVSGYTF | TGTGCCAGCAGCCTACAGGGGAAGGTTAGCGGCTACACCTTC
TRBJ1-5 | . | TRBV19 | . | CASSIDQWGNQPQHF | TGTGCCAGTAGTATAGACCAGTGGGGCAATCAGCCCCAGCATTTT
TRBJ2-1 | . | TRBV9 | . | CASSGPFREKQFF | TGTGCCAGCAGCGGCCCCTTCAGGGAAAAGCAGTTCTTC
TRBJ1-3 | . | TRBV7-8 | TRBD1 | CASSRTGGGNTIYF | TGTGCCAGCAGCAGGACAGGGGGTGGAAACACCATATATTTT
TRBJ2-5 | . | TRBV5-4 | TRBD1 | CTSSGRQGHPLEQYF | TGTACCAGCAGCGGCCGACAGGGGCACCCTCTTGAGCAGTACTTC
TRBJ1-4 | few | TRBV7-6 | . | CASSLGDSGRLNEKLFF | TGTGCCAGCAGCTTAGGGGACTCGGGACGGTTAAATGAAAAACTGTTTTTT
TRBJ1-2 | . | TRBV14 | TRBD1 | CASSQEWTGNGYTF | TGTGCCAGCAGCCAAGAATGGACAGGGAATGGCTACACCTTC
TRBJ2-5 | many | TRBV28 | TRBD1 | CASTPRDRLKETQYF | TGTGCCAGCACCCCGAGGGACAGACTAAAAGAGACCCAGTACTTC
TRBJ2-2 | few | TRBV27 | TRBD2 | CAGSLRGRALGTGELFF | TGTGCCGGCAGTTTACGGGGGAGGGCCCTCGGGACCGGGGAGCTGTTTTTT
TRBJ2-7 | many | TRBV5-1 | . | CASSPQGGTYEQYF | TGCGCCAGCTCACCCCAGGGCGGGACCTACGAGCAGTACTTC
TRBJ2-1 | many | TRBV28 | . | CASSRRGLTNNEQFF | TGTGCCAGCAGCAGAAGAGGACTAACAAACAATGAGCAGTTCTTC
TRBJ2-4 | . | TRBV14 | . | CASSAQYF | TGTGCCAGCAGTGCTCAGTACTTC
TRBJ2-1 | . | TRBV10-3 | TRBD2 | CAISESLTSGEQFF | TGTGCCATCAGTGAGTCCCTGACTAGCGGGGAGCAGTTCTTC
TRBJ2-5 | many | TRBV5-1 | . | CASSFLGQTQETQYF | TGCGCCAGCAGCTTTTTAGGCCAGACCCAAGAGACCCAGTACTTC
TRBJ2-7 | once | TRBV10-3 | . | CAISGGVRTAPYEQYF | TGTGCCATCAGTGGGGGGGTTAGGACAGCGCCCTACGAGCAGTACTTC
TRBJ2-7 | . | TRBV6-5 | . | CASLRGYEYEQYF | TGTGCCAGCCTTCGGGGGTATGAGTACGAGCAGTACTTC
TRBJ2-7 | few | TRBV20-1 | TRBD2 | CSARDISGSSLEQYF | TGCAGTGCTAGAGATATAAGCGGGAGCTCCCTCGAGCAGTACTTC
TRBJ2-7 | . | TRBV18 | TRBD2 | CASSPPASGAYEQYF | TGTGCCAGCTCGCCCCCCGCTAGCGGGGCCTACGAGCAGTACTTC
TRBJ2-3 | . | TRBV4-1 | . | CASSQGSRYTDTQYF | TGCGCCAGCAGCCAAGGAAGCCGATACACAGATACGCAGTATTTT
TRBJ2-7 | few | TRBV3-1 | TRBD2 | CASSQEPSGRASYEQYF | TGTGCCAGCAGCCAAGAGCCCAGCGGGAGGGCCTCCTACGAGCAGTACTTC
TRBJ2-7 | . | TRBV2 | TRBD1 | CASLGQGRDEQYF | TGTGCCAGCTTGGGACAGGGACGCGACGAGCAGTACTTC
TRBJ2-7 | . | TRBV7-3 | . | CASSRIPLYEQYF | TGTGCCAGCAGCCGAATACCCCTCTACGAGCAGTACTTC
TRBJ2-2 | many | TRBV29-1 | . | CSVELGPGELFF | TGCAGCGTTGAACTGGGCCCCGGGGAGCTGTTTTTT
TRBJ1-2 | . | TRBV5-1 | . | CASSFRDTINYGYTF | TGCGCCAGCAGCTTCCGGGACACAATTAACTATGGCTACACCTTC
TRBJ2-1 | . | TRBV20-1 | . | CSAPPPSYNEQFF | TGCAGTGCTCCGCCCCCCTCATACAATGAGCAGTTCTTC
TRBJ2-3 | many | TRBV2 | . | CASNLVGADTQYF | TGTGCCAGCAACTTGGTCGGGGCCGATACGCAGTATTTT
TRBJ1-3 | . | TRBV6-6 | TRBD1 | CASSFGQGSSGNTIYF | TGTGCCAGCAGTTTCGGACAGGGATCCTCTGGAAACACCATATATTTT
TRBJ2-6 | . | TRBV11-1 | . | CASSLDGGARKTNVLTF | TGTGCCAGCAGCTTGGATGGAGGGGCGCGAAAGACCAACGTCCTGACTTTC
TRBJ1-6 | . | TRBV7-3 | . | CASSLQGALGSPLHF | TGTGCCAGCAGCTTACAAGGGGCATTGGGTTCACCCCTCCACTTT
TRBJ2-1 | . | TRBV5-1 | . | CANSLGPDYEQFF | TGCGCCAACAGCTTGGGTCCGGATTATGAGCAGTTCTTC
TRBJ2-1 | . | TRBV7-2 | . | CASSLGGQEYNEQFF | TGTGCCAGCAGCTTAGGGGGCCAGGAGTACAATGAGCAGTTCTTC
TRBJ1-3 | . | TRBV6-5 | . | CASSPSSRSGNTIYF | TGTGCCAGCAGTCCCTCGTCCCGGTCTGGAAACACCATATATTTT
TRBJ2-7 | many | TRBV7-9 | TRBD1 | CASSPKTGAGSEQYF | TGTGCCAGCAGCCCGAAGACAGGGGCTGGGTCCGAGCAGTACTTC
TRBJ1-3 | few | TRBV6-6 | TRBD1 | CASRPRGLGNTIYF | TGTGCCAGCAGACCCAGGGGGCTAGGAAACACCATATATTTT
TRBJ2-7 | . | TRBV6-6 | . | CASKDRAYEQYF | TGTGCCAGCAAGGACAGAGCCTACGAGCAGTACTTC
TRBJ2-7 | few | TRBV29-1 | TRBD2 | CSVETWREGYEQYF | TGCAGCGTTGAGACTTGGCGGGAGGGTTACGAGCAGTACTTC
TRBJ2-1 | few | TRBV3-1 | . | CASSRREGIAYNEQFF | TGTGCCAGCAGCCGCAGGGAAGGAATAGCCTACAATGAGCAGTTCTTC
TRBJ1-4 | few | TRBV29-1 | . | CSAQGLGEKLFF | TGCAGCGCACAGGGTCTTGGGGAAAAACTGTTTTTT
TRBJ2-3 | few | TRBV9 | . | CASSPGGGGIRYF | TGTGCCAGCAGCCCGGGCGGCGGAGGGATAAGGTATTTT
TRBJ2-1 | . | TRBV24-1 | TRBD2 | CATSGTSVLYEQFF | TGTGCCACCAGCGGGACTAGCGTCTTGTATGAGCAGTTCTTC
TRBJ1-1 | . | TRBV28 | . | CASSPGTEAFF | TGTGCCAGCAGTCCGGGCACTGAAGCTTTCTTT
TRBJ2-5 | . | TRBV7-2 | TRBD1 | CASSPRQGLKTQYF | TGTGCCAGCAGCCCCCGACAGGGTTTGAAGACCCAGTACTTC
TRBJ2-5 | few | TRBV28 | TRBD2 | CASSLTTASGGETQYF | TGTGCCAGCAGTCTAACGACGGCTTCGGGAGGAGAGACCCAGTACTTC
TRBJ2-2 | . | TRBV7-8 | . | CAGSLPPRTRNTGELFF | TGTGCCGGCAGCTTACCCCCTCGAACTAGGAACACCGGGGAGCTGTTTTTT